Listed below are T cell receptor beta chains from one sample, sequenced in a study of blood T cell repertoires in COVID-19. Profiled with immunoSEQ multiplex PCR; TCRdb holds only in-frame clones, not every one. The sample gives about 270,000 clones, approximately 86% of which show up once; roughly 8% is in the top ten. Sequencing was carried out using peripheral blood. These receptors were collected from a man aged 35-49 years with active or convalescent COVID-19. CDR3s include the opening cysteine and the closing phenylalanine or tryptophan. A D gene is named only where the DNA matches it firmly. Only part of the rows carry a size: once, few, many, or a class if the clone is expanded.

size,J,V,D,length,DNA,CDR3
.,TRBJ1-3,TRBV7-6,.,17,TGTGCCAGCAGCCCTCACCGGACAGACAGCTCTGGAAACACCATATATTTT,CASSPHRTDSSGNTIYF
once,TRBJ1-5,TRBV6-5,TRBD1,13,TGTGCCAGCAGAGGGACAGAAGATCAGCCCCAGCATTTT,CASRGTEDQPQHF
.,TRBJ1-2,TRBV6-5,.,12,TGTGCCAGCGTAGGCGTTCGGGGGGGCTACACCTTC,CASVGVRGGYTF
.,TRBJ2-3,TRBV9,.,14,TGTGCCAGCAGCCAAAGAACTAGCACAGATACGCAGTATTTT,CASSQRTSTDTQYF
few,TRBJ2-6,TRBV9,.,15,TGTGCCAGCAGCCCCTACGGGGGTGGGGCCAACGTCCTGACTTTC,CASSPYGGGANVLTF
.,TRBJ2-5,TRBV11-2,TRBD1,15,TGTGCCAGCAGCTTTGACAGGGCCCACCAAGAGACCCAGTACTTC,CASSFDRAHQETQYF
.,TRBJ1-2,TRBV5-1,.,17,TGCGCCAGCAGCTTGGCCTCGCTTAGGGGGTCTGGTCATGGCTACACCTTC,CASSLASLRGSGHGYTF
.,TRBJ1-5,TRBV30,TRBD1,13,TGTGCCTGGAGCCCAGGGGGTCGCCAGCCCCAGCATTTT,CAWSPGGRQPQHF
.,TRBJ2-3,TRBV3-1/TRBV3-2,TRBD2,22,TGTGCCAGCAGCCACCGAGTAAGAAAAACGGGGACTAGCGAGATTAGCACAGATACGCAGTATTTT,CASSHRVRKTGTSEISTDTQYF
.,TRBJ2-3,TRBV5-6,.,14,TGTGCCAGCTACTCGACAGGACTCACAGATACGCAGTATTTT,CASYSTGLTDTQYF
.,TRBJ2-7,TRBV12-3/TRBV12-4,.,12,TGTGCCAGCAGTCGAGGGACCTACGAGCAGTACTTC,CASSRGTYEQYF
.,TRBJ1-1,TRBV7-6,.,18,TGTGCCAGCAGCTTAGCGCAAGAGGGCGCACCCAGGAACACTGAAGCTTTCTTT,CASSLAQEGAPRNTEAFF
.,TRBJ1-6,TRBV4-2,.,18,TGTGCCAGCAGCCAAGAACCCCCCTCTAGCTCCTATAATTCACCCCTCCACTTT,CASSQEPPSSSYNSPLHF
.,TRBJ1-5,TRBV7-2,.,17,TGTGCCAGCAGCTTAGCCCCCGGAAGGGTAGGGAGTCAGCCCCAGCATTTT,CASSLAPGRVGSQPQHF
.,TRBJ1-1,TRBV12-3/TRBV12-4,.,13,TGTGCCAGCAGTTTCCCCGGGAACACTGAAGCTTTCTTT,CASSFPGNTEAFF
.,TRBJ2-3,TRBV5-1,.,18,TGCGCCAGCAGCTTGATGGGGGCGGACAGTTCAGTCACAGATACGCAGTATTTT,CASSLMGADSSVTDTQYF
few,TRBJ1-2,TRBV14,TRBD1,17,TGTGCCAGCAGCCAGGTGGGACAGGATGTATCGGCATATGGCTACACCTTC,CASSQVGQDVSAYGYTF
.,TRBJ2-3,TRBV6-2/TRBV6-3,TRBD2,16,TGTGCCAGCAGTTACCTGCTAGCGGGCGGCACAGATACGCAGTATTTT,CASSYLLAGGTDTQYF
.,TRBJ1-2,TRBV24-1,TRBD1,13,TGTGCCACCAGTGACGAACAGGGGGACGGCTACACCTTC,CATSDEQGDGYTF
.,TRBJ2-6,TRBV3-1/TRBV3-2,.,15,TGTGCCAGCAGCCCCCAGGGTGGTGGGGCCAACGTCCTGACTTTC,CASSPQGGGANVLTF
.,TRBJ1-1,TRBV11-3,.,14,TGTGCCAGCAGCCTGACTGGGGGGATCACTGAAGCTTTCTTT,CASSLTGGITEAFF
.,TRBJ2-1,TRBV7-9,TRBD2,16,TGTGCCAGCAGCACTGCCAGCGGGAGCTCCTACAATGAGCAGTTCTTC,CASSTASGSSYNEQFF
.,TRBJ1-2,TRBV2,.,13,TGTGCCAGCAGGAGTACAGGAAACTATGGCTACACCTTC,CASRSTGNYGYTF
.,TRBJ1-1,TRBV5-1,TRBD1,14,TGCGCCAGCAGCGGGGGACAGGGGAACACTGAAGCTTTCTTT,CASSGGQGNTEAFF